Listed here is a single TCR beta chain. This sequence may be a read error, since a much larger clone differs from it by one base. Additional DNA sequences in this sample encode the identical CDR3. Germline trimming cut 4 bases from V and 3 bases from J; bases unmatched to any gene: 2. Germline values: CDR1 MDHEN, CDR2 SYDVKM. This CDR3 is built from 15 residues. This sample stems from a study of blood T cell repertoires in COVID-19. Measured with immunoSEQ multiplex PCR; TCRdb has only the in-frame clones, and not every one. The sample has some 260,000 clones, around nine tenths seen once. The TCR was taken from a young woman who had recovered from COVID-19. Sequencing used PBMCs or T cells enriched from blood (not recorded which). This rearrangement joins TRBV28 to TRBJ2-1, with 11 positions matching TRBD2. The chain's CDR3 is CASSSGTSGYNEQFF. In DNA, the CDR3 is TGTGCCAGCAGTTCCGGGACTAGCGGCTACAATGAGCAGTTCTTC.